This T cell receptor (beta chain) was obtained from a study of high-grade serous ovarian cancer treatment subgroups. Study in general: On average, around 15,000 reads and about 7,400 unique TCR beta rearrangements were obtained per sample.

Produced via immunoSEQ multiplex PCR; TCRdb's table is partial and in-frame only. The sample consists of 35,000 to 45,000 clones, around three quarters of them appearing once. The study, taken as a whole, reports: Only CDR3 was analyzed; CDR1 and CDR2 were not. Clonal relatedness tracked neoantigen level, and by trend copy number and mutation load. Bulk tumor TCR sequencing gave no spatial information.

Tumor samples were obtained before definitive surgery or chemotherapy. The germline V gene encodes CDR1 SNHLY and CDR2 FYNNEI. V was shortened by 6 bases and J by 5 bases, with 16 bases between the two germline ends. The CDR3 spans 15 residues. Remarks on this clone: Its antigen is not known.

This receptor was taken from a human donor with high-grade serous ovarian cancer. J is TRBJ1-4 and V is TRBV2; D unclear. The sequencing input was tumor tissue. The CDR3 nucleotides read TGTGCCAGCAGAGTCATGGGTGGTAACAATGAAAAACTGTTTTTT. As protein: CASRVMGGNNEKLFF.